A selection of T cell receptor beta chains follows, all from one sample in a study of blood T cell repertoires in COVID-19. Assay used: immunoSEQ multiplex PCR; TCRdb lists only in-frame clones, some missing. The sample records about 110,000 clones, about 85% being singletons. Source material: peripheral blood. Receptors were obtained from a man aged 50 to 59 with acute or convalescent COVID-19. CDR3s include the opening cysteine and the closing phenylalanine or tryptophan. The order of the fields is clone size, J gene, V gene, CDR3 protein. Size is omitted from some rows. Given values are once, few, many or a class for expanded clones.

clone_size: NA
j_call: TRBJ2-5
v_call: TRBV19
cdr3_aa: CASSSIAGGLGETQYF

clone_size: NA
j_call: TRBJ1-1
v_call: TRBV6-5
cdr3_aa: CASSYRAGEDTEAFF

clone_size: NA
j_call: TRBJ2-5
v_call: TRBV19
cdr3_aa: CASSITGQKETQYF

clone_size: NA
j_call: TRBJ2-1
v_call: TRBV12-3/TRBV12-4
cdr3_aa: CASGLGQEQFF

clone_size: NA
j_call: TRBJ1-2
v_call: TRBV6-5
cdr3_aa: CASSFLGTGEGGYTF

clone_size: NA
j_call: TRBJ1-2
v_call: TRBV27
cdr3_aa: CASSSPDRGLGYTF

clone_size: NA
j_call: TRBJ2-1
v_call: TRBV11-1
cdr3_aa: CASSPIAGGQFF

clone_size: NA
j_call: TRBJ2-7
v_call: TRBV6-5
cdr3_aa: CASSYSRGPTYEQYF

clone_size: NA
j_call: TRBJ1-2
v_call: TRBV20-1
cdr3_aa: CSASLGQGGGYTF

clone_size: NA
j_call: TRBJ1-2
v_call: TRBV5-5
cdr3_aa: CASRGDSYGYTF

clone_size: NA
j_call: TRBJ2-7
v_call: TRBV5-6
cdr3_aa: CASSLVLSSYEQYF

clone_size: NA
j_call: TRBJ1-4
v_call: TRBV2
cdr3_aa: CASRAKGADSNEKLFF

clone_size: few
j_call: TRBJ1-6
v_call: TRBV7-9
cdr3_aa: CASSPGSNSPLHF

clone_size: NA
j_call: TRBJ1-5
v_call: TRBV18
cdr3_aa: CASSLAQGRNQPQHF

clone_size: NA
j_call: TRBJ1-2
v_call: TRBV20-1
cdr3_aa: CSASRGQAGYTF

clone_size: few
j_call: TRBJ1-5
v_call: TRBV5-4
cdr3_aa: CAGDDREYSNQPQHF